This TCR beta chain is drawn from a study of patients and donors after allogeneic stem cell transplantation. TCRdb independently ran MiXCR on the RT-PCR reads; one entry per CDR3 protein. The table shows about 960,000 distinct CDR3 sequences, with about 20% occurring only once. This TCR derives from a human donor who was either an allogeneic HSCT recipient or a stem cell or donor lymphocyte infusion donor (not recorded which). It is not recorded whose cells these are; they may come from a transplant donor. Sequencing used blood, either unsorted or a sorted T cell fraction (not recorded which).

CDR3 sequence (DNA): TGCGCCAGCAGCCAAGATTTGGGACTAGCGGGAGGGATAGATACGCAGTATTTT. Amino acid sequence: CASSQDLGLAGGIDTQYF. The chain links TRBV4-1 to TRBJ2-3, with 16 nucleotides matching TRBD2. Germline CDR1 reads MGHRA; CDR2 reads YSYEKL. V lost 0 bases, J lost 5 bases, and 5 bases stayed unmatched. This CDR3 spans 18 amino acids.